The entry that follows covers one T cell receptor beta chain sequence. The target of this receptor is not known. The record has no base qualities; no much larger clone is one base away. The record originates from a study of shared clonotypes between healthy human individuals (dated by TCRdb to between 2020 and 2021). For context, the study as a whole: A couple of women and a few men aged 18 to 49 years were included in the cohort. Per donor, three plates each were used for CD4 naive and CD4 memory, two for CD8 naive, and one for CD8 memory. Blood TCR repertoires of about 5 healthy adults were deeply sequenced to estimate repertoire size and the extent of clonotype sharing between individuals. Libraries were prepared and TCR repertoires were sequenced by different laboratories using diverse techniques, in order to increase sequencing depth and limit assay-specific biases. Between about 0.9 and 9 billion PBMCs per donor were obtained by leukapheresis.

The donors were healthy, HIV-negative adults who had no recently reported acute infections or vaccinations. Every donor was a Caucasian adult living in Nashville, Tennessee, USA. Magnetic negative selection was used to enrich CD4+ T cells, after which naive cells were positively selected on CD45RA and the negative fraction became the memory subset. Blood was obtained by leukapheresis, after which PBMCs were separated by Ficoll-Histopaque density gradient centrifugation and cryopreserved in liquid nitrogen vapor phase. Analytical flow cytometry was used to check the purity and quantity of each magnetically sorted T cell population. Genomic DNA was isolated from every sorted fraction and measured by UV absorbance on a Nanodrop 2000c. V trim: 6 bases; J trim: 4 bases; unmatched bases: 4. For CDR1 and CDR2, the germline V gene (reference sequence) lists LNHDA and SQIVND. Measured from the cysteine to the phenylalanine, the CDR3 is 13 residues long. This entry keeps only the CDR3 DNA: 39 bases, framed from base 1.

Results and caveats for the whole study, not just this receptor: Pairwise subsampling led to the expectation that sequencing depth would affect the degree of clonotype sharing among donors. Sampling was restricted to blood, and TCR repertoires in tissues likely differ from the TCR repertoires found in blood. When a handful of donors were compared, the shared fraction of clonotypes was around 4.6% for naive CD4, less than 4% for naive CD8, more than 2% for memory CD4, and 0.4% for memory CD8. Rarefaction of sorted-subset datasets indicated incomplete sequencing despite the large sequencing depth. Larger estimated clonotype richness was generally found for naive subsets than for memory subsets. The small number of donors limited the genetic and exposure-history diversity represented. Compared with non-shared clonotypes, the clonotypes found in all four sorted-subset donors had higher generation probabilities.

TCR CDR3 regions were amplified from genomic DNA by multiplex PCR using the deep immunoSEQ assay. Genomic DNA extracted from each cell subset was distributed evenly over all wells of several immunoSEQ 96-well plates, and each plate served as one replicate. For sorted subsets, around 200 ng genomic DNA, equal to about 30,000 T cell genomes, was loaded into each replicate PCR. The purified libraries were quantified using a Qubit 3.0 fluorometer, sized with a Bioanalyzer 2100, and then quantified again using the KAPA Library Quantification kit. Every immunoSEQ 96-well plate was sequenced on a separate single-read 150-cycle Illumina NextSeq 550 flow cell. The original methods were these. Because only junctional sequences without quality scores were contained in the immunoSEQ output, filtering matching that applied to full-length reads could not be performed. To assign V/J genes and CDR3, sequences were annotated using PyIR, a Python wrapper for IgBLAST v1.9, with IMGT germline references. Any read was removed if the V/J assignment was weak (E-value above 1e-6), the CDR3 was missing, or the read contained stop codons, out-of-frame junctions, or ambiguous translated residues. V3J clonotypes were defined as sequences sharing the same inferred V gene, J gene, and CDR3 amino acid sequence. Percentage overlap between repertoires was calculated by dividing the number of shared unique clonotypes by the size of the smaller repertoire. Repertoire richness was assessed with RTK rarefaction, the Chao1 estimator, and Recon v2.1 estimates of unobserved clonotypes. For all TCRbeta clonotypes obtained by the gDNA method from several donors, generation probabilities were computed with OLGA. Held by TCRdb, this immuneACCESS table contains in-frame sequences only and omits some clones. Under half of the omission traces to an unresolved V gene where checked; the cause of the rest is unknown. V and J calls and clone size come straight from that table; D and trimming were deduced from the DNA. Recorded for this sample are approximately 2.4 million clones; approximately 95% of them occurred a single time. Clones ranked in the top ten supply around 0.13% of the sample.

Input material: naive CD4+ T cells sorted from blood. The meaning of the sample's cell subset or site label: CD45RA+ positively selected. The V and J segments used are TRBV19 and TRBJ1-1; 8 of the junction bases match TRBD1. The sequence was obtained from a man younger than 35 in good health. Here the CDR3 is given as CASSAQGGTEAFF. The DNA sequence follows: TGTGCCAGTAGCGCACAGGGGGGCACTGAAGCTTTCTTT.